This T cell receptor (beta chain) is from a study of blood T cell repertoires in COVID-19. Study-level background: From the United States, Italy and Spain came samples of acute and convalescent COVID-19.

This clone was observed a few times. Germline trimming cut 5 bases from V and 7 bases from J; bases unmatched to any gene: 0. The length of the CDR3 is 13 residues. Germline CDR1 reads KGHDR; CDR2 reads SFDVKD. Original methodology: Estimation of nucleated cell counts relied on the amplification of reference gene primers. The assay was immunoSEQ multiplex PCR, and TCRdb's table has in-frame clones only and misses some. Clone size and the V and J calls come from that table; the DNA yielded D and trimming. The sample includes approximately 380,000 clones, roughly 85% seen only once; the top ten take roughly 3.6%.

The receptor comes from a young woman with acute or convalescent COVID-19. This rearrangement joins TRBV24-1 to TRBJ1-5, with 11 bases that match TRBD1. Sequenced input: peripheral blood. The CDR3 bases are TGTGCCACCAGTGGGACAGGGGGCCAGCCCCAGCATTTT. This gives the protein CATSGTGGQPQHF.